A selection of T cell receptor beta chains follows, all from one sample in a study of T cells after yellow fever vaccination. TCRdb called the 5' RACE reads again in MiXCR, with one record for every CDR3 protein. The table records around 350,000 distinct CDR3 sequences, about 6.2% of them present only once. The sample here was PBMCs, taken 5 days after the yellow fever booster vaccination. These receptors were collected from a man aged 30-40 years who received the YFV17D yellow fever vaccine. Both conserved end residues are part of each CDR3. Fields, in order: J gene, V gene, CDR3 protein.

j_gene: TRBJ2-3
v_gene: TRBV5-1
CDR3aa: CASSWEGRGPDTQYF

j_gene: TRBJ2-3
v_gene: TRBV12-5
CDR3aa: CASGLGAQIADTQYF

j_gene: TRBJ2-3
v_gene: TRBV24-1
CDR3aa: CATRDLGDTDTQYF

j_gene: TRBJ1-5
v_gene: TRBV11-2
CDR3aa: CASSPGANQPQHF

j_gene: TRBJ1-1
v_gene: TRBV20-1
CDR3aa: CSAQGQGTEAFF

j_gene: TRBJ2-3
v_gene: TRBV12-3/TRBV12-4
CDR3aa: CASTSGTSKDTQYF

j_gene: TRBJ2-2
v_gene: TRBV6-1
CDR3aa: CAGTSGTRWGPGELFF

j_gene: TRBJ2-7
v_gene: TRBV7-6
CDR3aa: CASSPARGQYYEQYF

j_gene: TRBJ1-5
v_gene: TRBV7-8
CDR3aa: CASTPDASGSNQPQHF

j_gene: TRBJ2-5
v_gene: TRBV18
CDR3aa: CASSPVGRAGETQYF

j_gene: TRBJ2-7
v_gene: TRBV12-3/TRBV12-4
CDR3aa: CASSSLTGREQYF

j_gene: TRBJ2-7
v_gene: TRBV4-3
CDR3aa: CASSLGWGISYEQYF

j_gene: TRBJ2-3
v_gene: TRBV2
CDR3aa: CASSGRTQYF

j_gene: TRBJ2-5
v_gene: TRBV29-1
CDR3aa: CSVVLAWEETQYF

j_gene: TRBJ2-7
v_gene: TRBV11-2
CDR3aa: CASNPASYEQYF

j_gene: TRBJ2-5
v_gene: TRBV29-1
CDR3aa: CSVEGLAGARETQYF

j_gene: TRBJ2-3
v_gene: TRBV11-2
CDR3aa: CASSLVGLAHVSTDTQYF

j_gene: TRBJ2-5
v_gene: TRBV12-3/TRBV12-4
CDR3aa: CASSPRIAGAQETQYF

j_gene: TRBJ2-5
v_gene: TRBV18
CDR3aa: CASSPAAGAFPIGETQYF

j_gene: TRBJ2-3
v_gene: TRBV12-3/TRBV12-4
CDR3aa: CASRKGGLAGSRDTQYF

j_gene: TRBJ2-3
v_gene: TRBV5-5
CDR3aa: CASSGAGFPYTQYF

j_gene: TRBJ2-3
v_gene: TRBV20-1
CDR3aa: CSAVTWREGRDTQYF

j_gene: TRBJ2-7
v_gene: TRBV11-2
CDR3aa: CASSLDLGLAGDEQYF

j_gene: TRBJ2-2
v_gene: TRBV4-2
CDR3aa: CASSPIAGGNTGELFF

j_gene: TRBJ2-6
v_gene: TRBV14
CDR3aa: CASTNAFGGANVLTF

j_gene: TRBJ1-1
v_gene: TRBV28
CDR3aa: CASRVDRVPPEAFF

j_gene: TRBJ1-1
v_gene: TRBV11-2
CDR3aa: CASSIDSGGTEAFF

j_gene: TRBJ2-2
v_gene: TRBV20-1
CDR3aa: CSADRQGGTGELFF

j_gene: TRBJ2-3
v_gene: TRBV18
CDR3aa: CASSPETSGSSDTQYF

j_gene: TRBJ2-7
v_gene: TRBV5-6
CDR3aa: CASSSTGYYEQYF

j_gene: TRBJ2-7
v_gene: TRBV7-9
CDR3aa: CASSLVGQVYEQYF

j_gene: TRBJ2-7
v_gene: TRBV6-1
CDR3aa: CASTGPGLVSEQYF

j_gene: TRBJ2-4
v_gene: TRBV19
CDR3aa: CASSIAVSIAKNIQYF

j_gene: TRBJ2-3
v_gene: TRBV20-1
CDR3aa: CSATGSRDPTDTQYF

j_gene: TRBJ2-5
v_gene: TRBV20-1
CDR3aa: CSASGREGLETQYF

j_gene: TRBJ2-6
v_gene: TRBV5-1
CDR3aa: CASSLGRGANVLTF

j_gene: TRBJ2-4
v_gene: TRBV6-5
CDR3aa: CASSYSFKNIQYF

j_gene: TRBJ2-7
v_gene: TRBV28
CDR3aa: CATSLLLDYEQYF

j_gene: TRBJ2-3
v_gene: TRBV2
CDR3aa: CASSVRLAGGLGTDTQYF

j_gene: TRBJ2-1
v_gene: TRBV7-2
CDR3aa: CASSLAGGASGSRRFF

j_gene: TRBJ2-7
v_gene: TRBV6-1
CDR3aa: CASGQLRAGGPNYEQYF

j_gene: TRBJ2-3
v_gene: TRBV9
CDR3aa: CASSDNPGTGGFTDTQYF

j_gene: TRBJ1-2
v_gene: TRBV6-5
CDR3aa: CASSPTGGLGYTF

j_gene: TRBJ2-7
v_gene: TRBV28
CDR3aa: CASSLNAGGAGREQYF

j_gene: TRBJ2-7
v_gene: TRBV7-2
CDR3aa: CASSLQGTRDEQYF

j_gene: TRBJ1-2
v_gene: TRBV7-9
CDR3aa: CASSLGDNYGYTF

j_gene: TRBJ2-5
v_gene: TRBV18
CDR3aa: CASSPRLSSETQYF

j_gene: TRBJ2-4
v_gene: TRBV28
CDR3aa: CASSLRLGENIQYF

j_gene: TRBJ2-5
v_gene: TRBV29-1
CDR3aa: CSVAGQGSKETQYF

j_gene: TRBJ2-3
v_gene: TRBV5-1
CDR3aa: CASSLQGLAGGMSSDTQYF

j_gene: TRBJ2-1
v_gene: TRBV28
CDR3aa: CASSGGQPSLLAGGFF

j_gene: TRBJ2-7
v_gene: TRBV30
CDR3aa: CAWSVLGLAGPHYEQYF

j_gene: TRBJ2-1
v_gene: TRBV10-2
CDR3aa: CASMDRGAYNEQFF

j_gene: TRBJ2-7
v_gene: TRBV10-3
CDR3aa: CAISWTSGSYEQYF

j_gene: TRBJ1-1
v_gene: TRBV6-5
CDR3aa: CASSYERGGAEAFF